Listed below are T cell receptor beta chains from one sample, sequenced in a study of blood T cell repertoires in COVID-19. Here immunoSEQ multiplex PCR was the method, and the copy in TCRdb shows in-frame clones only, minus some. The sample shows about 310,000 clones, around 86% of them seen only once. What was sequenced was peripheral blood. Receptor source: a man aged 50 to 59 with active or convalescent COVID-19. The CDR3 runs from the conserved cysteine through the conserved F or W. The D gene is left open where the match is weak. Some rows have no size entry. The others give once, few or many, or a class for an expanded clone.

j_call clone_size v_call d_call cdr3_nt cdr3_aa
TRBJ2-1 NA TRBV7-9 TRBD2 TGTGCCAGCAGATCAAGAGGACTAGCGGGGGGACTCGGTGAGCAGTTCTTC CASRSRGLAGGLGEQFF
TRBJ2-1 NA TRBV29-1 TRBD2 TGCAGCGTTGGAAAGGGACTAGGCTCTGTTGAGCAGTTCTTC CSVGKGLGSVEQFF
TRBJ2-2 NA TRBV5-1 NA TGCGCCAGTTCATACGGGGACTCCACCGGGGAGCTGTTTTTT CASSYGDSTGELFF
TRBJ1-4 once TRBV11-2 NA TGTGCCAGCAGCTTGATTGGGGAGATTAGTGAAAAACTGTTTTTT CASSLIGEISEKLFF
TRBJ2-7 NA TRBV29-1 TRBD1 TGCAGCGTTGCCTGGGGGAACAGGGGGAACGAGCAGTACTTC CSVAWGNRGNEQYF
TRBJ2-5 NA TRBV11-3 NA TGTGCCAGCAGCTTAACAGGGTTAGAGACCCAGTACTTC CASSLTGLETQYF
TRBJ2-1 NA TRBV19 TRBD2 TGTGCCAGTAGTATAGAGGGCGGGAGCAACAATGAGCAGTTCTTC CASSIEGGSNNEQFF
TRBJ2-7 few TRBV18 TRBD2 TGTGCCAGCTCACCACAAGTCCCAAGCGGGACTACCGAGCAGTACTTC CASSPQVPSGTTEQYF
TRBJ1-2 NA TRBV20-1 NA TGCAGTGCTGTAGAAAACTATGGCTACACCTTC CSAVENYGYTF
TRBJ2-3 once TRBV5-1 TRBD2 TGCGCCAGCAGCCCAGGACTAGCGGCTAGCACAGATACGCAGTATTTT CASSPGLAASTDTQYF
TRBJ2-2 NA TRBV4-1 TRBD2 TGCGCCAGCAGCCAGCGTACTAGCGGAGTCGGGCCCGGGGAGCTGTTTTTT CASSQRTSGVGPGELFF
TRBJ1-1 NA TRBV18 NA TGTGCCAGCTCACCCGCCGTATTAGGGGGTGGTGAGGAAGCTTTCTTT CASSPAVLGGGEEAFF
TRBJ2-7 NA TRBV12-3/TRBV12-4 NA TGTGCCAGCGGAACCCGCAGGGTTTACGAGCAGTACTTC CASGTRRVYEQYF
TRBJ1-6 once TRBV2 NA TGTGCCAGCAGGAGTGAAGGACTTTTAGATTCACCCCTCCACTTT CASRSEGLLDSPLHF
TRBJ2-1 NA TRBV24-1 NA TGTGCCCCCAATCCCCGCGGGGGCCGATACAATGAGCAGTTCTTC CAPNPRGGRYNEQFF
TRBJ1-6 NA TRBV28 NA TGTGCCAGCAGTCCTCGCTCCCTAGCCGGCTCCCTCCACTTT CASSPRSLAGSLHF
TRBJ2-7 NA TRBV28 TRBD1 TGTGCCAGCAGTACAGGGGGAACCTACGAGCAGTACTTC CASSTGGTYEQYF
TRBJ1-1 NA TRBV6-5 NA TGTGCCAGCGGTTTTATTAATGAAGCTTTCTTT CASGFINEAFF
TRBJ1-5 NA TRBV19 NA TGTGCCAGTAACTCCGGGTCGTTCAATCAGCCCCAGCATTTT CASNSGSFNQPQHF
TRBJ1-2 NA TRBV5-1 NA TGCGCCAGCAGCGCCGACAGGTTTGGCTACACCTTC CASSADRFGYTF
TRBJ2-3 NA TRBV25-1 TRBD2 TGTGCCAGCAGTCTTTCGGCGGGGGGCACAGATACGCAGTATTTT CASSLSAGGTDTQYF
TRBJ1-1 NA TRBV6-6 TRBD1 TGTGCCAGCAGTTTGGAGGACAGGGCAAAGGCTTTCTTT CASSLEDRAKAFF